These 14 T cell receptor beta chains originate from one sample sequenced in a study of blood T cell repertoires in COVID-19. Assay: immunoSEQ multiplex PCR; the TCRdb copy retains only in-frame clones and omits some. The sample lists 90,000 to 110,000 clones, roughly 80% occurring once. Sequenced material: peripheral blood. The receptors come from a woman in her seventies with acute or convalescent COVID-19.

The chain carries TRBV28 and TRBJ1-5; a possible D gene is TRBD1 (5 bases). CDR1 is MDHEN, CDR2 SYDVKM, per germline. V was pared by 5 bases and J by 0 bases, with 14 bases between. The CDR3 spans 16 residues. The CDR3 protein is CASSPQTEYSNQPQHF. In DNA form, the CDR3 reads TGTGCCAGCAGTCCTCAGACAGAGTATAGCAATCAGCCCCAGCATTTT.

Only one count was recorded for this clone. The rearrangement links TRBV6-5 to TRBJ2-1, with TRBD1 matching 10 bases. The CDR3 length is 15 residues. Germline V gene sequence: CDR1 MNHEY, CDR2 SVGAGI. J gave up 8 bases and V 5 bases, and 9 bases lay outside the gene matches. The CDR3 region is CASSPRDRGHDEQFF. CDR3 bases: TGTGCCAGCAGTCCTCGGGACAGGGGTCACGATGAGCAGTTCTTC.

This rearrangement joins TRBV4-3 to TRBJ2-1; 8 bases map to TRBD2. Germline assignment: CDR1 LGHNA and CDR2 YSLEER. The CDR3 runs 15 residues. V lost 1 base, J lost 5 bases, and 4 bases stayed unmatched. In DNA, the CDR3 is TGCGCCAGCAGCCAAGTCGAACTAGCGGACAATGAGCAGTTCTTC. Translation gives CASSQVELADNEQFF.

The J gene is TRBJ2-2, the V gene TRBV19; D possibly corresponds to TRBD1 (6 bases). This CDR3 has 15 residues. Germline V gives CDR1 LNHDA, CDR2 SQIVND (reference sequence). Trimming pared 9 bases from V and 4 bases from J, leaving 18 bases between. This CDR3 reads CASRPQTGGTGELFF. Written as DNA, the CDR3 is TGTGCCAGCAGACCCCAGACAGGAGGCACCGGGGAGCTGTTTTTT.

The V and J genes are TRBV7-2 and TRBJ1-2, with D possibly being TRBD1 (5 bases). V shed 3 bases and J shed 1 base, with 9 bases lying between them. The CDR3 is 14 amino acids. Germline V gene sequence: CDR1 SGHTA, CDR2 FQGNSA. In DNA, the CDR3 is TGTGCCAGCAGCTTTCGACAGATTAACTATGGCTACACCTTC. It codes for CASSFRQINYGYTF.

This clone was observed a few times. The V gene is TRBV5-1, the J gene TRBJ2-7, with 10 bases that match TRBD1. This CDR3 has 14 residues. V was pared by 5 bases and J by 3 bases, with 5 bases of the junction left unmatched. Germline V CDR1 and CDR2: SGHRS, YFSETQ. The CDR3 protein is CASRQGQGNYEQYF. The CDR3 DNA sequence: TGCGCCAGCAGACAGGGACAGGGGAACTACGAGCAGTACTTC.

This clone has just a few counts. J is TRBJ1-1 and V is TRBV2; D unclear. The CDR3 consists of 13 residues. Germline CDR1 and CDR2: SNHLY and FYNNEI. V was cut by 7 bases and J by 6 bases, with 15 bases left in between. CDR3 sequence reads: CASNGEGVSEAFF. The CDR3 nucleotides are TGTGCCAGCAACGGCGAGGGAGTGTCTGAAGCTTTCTTT.

The chain employs TRBV20-1 and TRBJ2-5, with D perhaps TRBD1 (5 bases). Between the trimmed V and J ends, which lost 3 bases and 5 bases, there was a span of 16 bases. The CDR3 is made up of 14 amino acids. Germline-derived CDR1 and CDR2 are DFQATT and SNEGSKA (reference sequence). The chain's CDR3 is CSASLLGQLETQYF. In DNA form, the CDR3 reads TGCAGTGCTAGTCTGTTGGGGCAGTTGGAGACCCAGTACTTC.

The gene calls are TRBV5-6 and TRBJ2-1, with D tentatively TRBD1 (6 bases). Germline lookup yields CDR1 SGHDT and CDR2 YYEEEE. Trimming removed 0 bases at V and 9 bases at J, with 13 bases between. The CDR3 has 14 residues. CDR3 region: CASSLGQAAGEQFF. CDR3 coding DNA: TGTGCCAGCAGCTTGGGACAGGCCGCAGGTGAGCAGTTCTTC.

The genes are TRBV6-6 and TRBJ1-3; 8 bases map to TRBD1. Germline V gene sequence: CDR1 MNHNY, CDR2 SVGAGI (reference sequence). The CDR3 is made up of 16 amino acids. V shed 6 bases and J 0 bases; nucleotides not matched to a gene: 7. CDR3 DNA: TGTGCCAGCAGCCACAGGGGGGGAACCTCTGGAAACACCATATATTTT. This encodes CASSHRGGTSGNTIYF.

The chain joins TRBV11-2 to TRBJ1-4; D call uncertain. Germline V CDR1 and CDR2: SGHAT, FQNNGV. The CDR3 is 14 residues long. Trimming pared 5 bases from V and 0 bases from J, leaving 7 bases between. CDR3 DNA: TGTGCCAGCAGCAGACAAGCAACTAATGAAAAACTGTTTTTT. As protein: CASSRQATNEKLFF. The full variable domain, with the rest looked up from reference TRBV11-2 and TRBJ1-4, is EAGVAQSPRYKIIEKRQSVAFWCNPISGHATLYWYQQILGQGPKLLIQFQNNGVVDDSQLPKDRFSAERLKGVDSTLKIQPAKLEDSAVYLCASSRQATNEKLFFGSGTQLSVL.

This clone was seen a single time. The chain carries TRBV3-1 (or the pseudogene TRBV3-2) and TRBJ2-3; possibly TRBD2 for D (7 bases). This CDR3 contains 16 residues. V shed 0 bases and J shed 1 base, with 11 bases lying between them. The germline gives CDR1 LGHDT, CDR2 YNNKEL (reference sequence). CDR3 sequence reads: CASSQERGQGTDTQYF. As DNA, the CDR3 is TGTGCCAGCAGCCAAGAGCGGGGGCAGGGCACAGATACGCAGTATTTT.

The chain employs TRBV7-6 and TRBJ1-1; no definite D call. CDR1 SGHVS and CDR2 FNYEAQ come from the germline V gene. V gave up 5 bases and J gave up 6 bases, with 19 bases separating them. This CDR3 region has 15 residues. The CDR3 region is CASSPGLGATAEAFF. For the CDR3, the DNA is TGTGCCAGCAGCCCTGGACTGGGAGCCACGGCTGAAGCTTTCTTT.

The chain employs TRBV27 and TRBJ1-2, with 8 positions matching TRBD1. The V gene's germline CDR1 is MNHEY and CDR2 SMNVEV (reference sequence). V trimming: 3 bases; J trimming: 8 bases; junction bases outside the gene matches: 8. CDR3 length: 14 residues. CDR3 in amino acids: CASSLGRGLGGYTF. The CDR3 DNA sequence: TGTGCCAGCAGTTTGGGCAGGGGGCTTGGGGGCTACACCTTC.